A single T cell receptor (beta chain) is shown here with its context. This same CDR3 is encoded by further DNA sequences in the sample. These data belong to a study of PD-L1 blockade in urothelial cancer. Turning to the study itself: The number of prior chemotherapy regimens per patient was 0 to 3. Analyzed time points were 3 weeks (second dose) and 6 weeks after therapy began.

Profiled with immunoSEQ multiplex PCR; TCRdb holds only in-frame clones, not every one. This sample has 100,000 to 150,000 clones, with about 82% found just once. Specified time point: peripheral blood 6 weeks after treatment start. Patients suffered from locally advanced or metastatic urothelial carcinoma. The CDR3 has 15 amino acids. CDR1 is LNHNV and CDR2 is YYDKDF in the germline V gene (reference sequence). V was pared by 1 base and J by 4 bases, with 2 bases of the junction left unmatched. The specimen was PBMCs, collected around atezolizumab (anti-PD-L1) treatment. This chain joins TRBV15 and TRBJ2-1; 9 bases align to TRBD2. This receptor was taken from a man aged 45-65 years with urothelial cancer. CDR3 in DNA: TGTGCCACCAGCAGAGCTAGCGGGACGTACAATGAGCAGTTCTTC. Protein: CATSRASGTYNEQFF.